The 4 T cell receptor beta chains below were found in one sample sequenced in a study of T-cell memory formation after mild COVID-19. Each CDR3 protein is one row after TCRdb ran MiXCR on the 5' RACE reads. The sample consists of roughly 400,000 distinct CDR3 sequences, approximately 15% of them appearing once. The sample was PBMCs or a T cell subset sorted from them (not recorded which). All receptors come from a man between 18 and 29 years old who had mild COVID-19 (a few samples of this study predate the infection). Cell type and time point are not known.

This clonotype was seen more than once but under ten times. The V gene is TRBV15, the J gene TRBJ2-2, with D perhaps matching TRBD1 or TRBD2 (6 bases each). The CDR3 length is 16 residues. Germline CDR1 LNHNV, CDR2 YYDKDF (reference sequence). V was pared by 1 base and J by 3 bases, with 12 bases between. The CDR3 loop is CATSRVAGQYTGELFF. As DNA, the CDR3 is TGTGCCACCAGCAGAGTGGCGGGACAATACACCGGGGAGCTGTTTTTT.

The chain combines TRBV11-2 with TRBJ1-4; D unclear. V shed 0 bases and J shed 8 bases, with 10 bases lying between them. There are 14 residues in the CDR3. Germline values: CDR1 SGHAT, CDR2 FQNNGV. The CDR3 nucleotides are TGTGCCAGCAGCTTAGATCTCAGCCAAGAAAAACTGTTTTTT. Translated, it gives CASSLDLSQEKLFF. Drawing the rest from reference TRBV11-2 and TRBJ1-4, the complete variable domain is EAGVAQSPRYKIIEKRQSVAFWCNPISGHATLYWYQQILGQGPKLLIQFQNNGVVDDSQLPKDRFSAERLKGVDSTLKIQPAKLEDSAVYLCASSLDLSQEKLFFGSGTQLSVL.

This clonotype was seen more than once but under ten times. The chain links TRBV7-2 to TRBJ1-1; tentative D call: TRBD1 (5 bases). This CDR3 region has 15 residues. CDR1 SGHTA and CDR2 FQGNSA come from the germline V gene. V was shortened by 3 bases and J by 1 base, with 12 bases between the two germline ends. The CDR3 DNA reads TGTGCCAGCAGCTTCGTTAGGCAGGGGAACACTGAAGCTTTCTTT. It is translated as CASSFVRQGNTEAFF.

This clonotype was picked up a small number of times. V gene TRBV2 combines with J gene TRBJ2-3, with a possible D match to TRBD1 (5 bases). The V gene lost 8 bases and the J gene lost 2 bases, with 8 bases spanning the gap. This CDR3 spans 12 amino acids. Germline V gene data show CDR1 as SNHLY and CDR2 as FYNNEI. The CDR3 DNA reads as TGTGCCAGCGACAGCGACACAGATACGCAGTATTTT. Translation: CASDSDTDTQYF.